This entry lists 5 T cell receptor beta chains sequenced from one sample in a study of CD8+ T cells in alopecia areata. Once RNA had been extracted, it was reverse transcribed into cDNA to act as the sequencing template. Some clones are missing from TCRdb's copy, which holds only in-frame ones; the method was immunoSEQ multiplex PCR. This table has approximately 210,000 clones, roughly 44% appearing once. As to treatment: oral pan-JAK inhibitor, 5-10 mg twice daily. The material sequenced was CD4+ T cells sorted from blood, taken between weeks 36 and 40, from a patient treated with tofacitinib. The receptors were gathered from a human donor with alopecia areata.

The chain employs TRBV4-2 and TRBJ2-5; tentatively, D is TRBD1 or TRBD2 (5 bases each). This CDR3 contains 14 residues. Trimming took 1 base from V and 2 from J, leaving 8 bases between them. Looked up from germline, CDR1 is LGHNA and CDR2 is YNFKEQ. The CDR3 region is CASSQGGPQETQYF. CDR3 nucleotides: TGTGCCAGCAGCCAAGGGGGACCACAAGAGACCCAGTACTTC.

The gene calls are TRBV15 and TRBJ1-2; the D gene is possibly TRBD1 (5 bases). Germline V gene lookup returns CDR1 LNHNV and CDR2 YYDKDF (reference sequence). V was trimmed by 0 bases and J by 8 bases, leaving 10 bases between them. This CDR3 spans 13 amino acids. CDR3 in DNA: TGTGCCACCAGCAGAGATGGTACAGGAGGCTACACCTTC. Translated, it gives CATSRDGTGGYTF.

This clone is medium-sized by share. In DNA, the CDR3 is TGTGCCAGCTCAACAGGCGCTGGGAGAACCGGGGAGCTGTTTTTT. Its protein product is CASSTGAGRTGELFF. The V and J genes are TRBV19 and TRBJ2-2, with D perhaps TRBD1 or TRBD2 (5 bases each). This CDR3 comprises 15 residues. Germline V CDR1 and CDR2: LNHDA, SQIVND (reference sequence). V was shortened by 9 bases and J by 5 bases, with 19 bases between the two germline ends. Combining the CDR3 with reference TRBV19 and TRBJ2-2 gives the whole variable domain DGGITQSPKYLFRKEGQNVTLSCEQNLNHDAMYWYRQDPGQGLRLIYYSQIVNDFQKGDIAEGYSVSREKKESFPLTVTSAQKNPTAFYLCASSTGAGRTGELFFGEGSRLTVL.

V usage is TRBV27 and J usage is TRBJ1-2, with D tentatively TRBD1 (5 bases). CDR1 is MNHEY, CDR2 SMNVEV, per germline (reference sequence). CDR3 length equals 14 residues. V was trimmed by 6 bases and J by 8 bases, leaving 19 bases between them. The CDR3 protein is CASSTRMRGRGYTF. Written as DNA, the CDR3 is TGTGCCAGCAGCACTCGTATGAGGGGAAGGGGCTACACCTTC.

This chain joins TRBV25-1 and TRBJ2-3; 7 bases match TRBD2. V was clipped by 3 bases and J by 4 bases; unmatched bases: 13. This CDR3 comprises 17 residues. The germline V gene encodes CDR1 MGHDK and CDR2 SYGVNS. The chain's CDR3 is CASSDRPPGGYSDTQYF. CDR3 coding DNA: TGTGCCAGCAGTGACCGCCCCCCGGGGGGATACTCAGATACGCAGTATTTT.